The subject of this entry is one T cell receptor beta chain. What it binds is not known. Authors' methods: Lowest detectable productive clonotype frequency was 2.59 x 10-5. Some clones are missing from TCRdb's copy, which holds only in-frame ones; the method was immunoSEQ multiplex PCR. V, J and clone size were drawn from that table, and D and trimming were deduced from the DNA. The sample records some 30,000 clones, around four fifths being singletons. This sample was taken from a study of STAT5B mutations in CD4+ large granular lymphocyte leukemia. Study-wide results and limits: Compared with healthy controls (2/35), patient top clones favored TRBV06 (8/27). The CD4+ versus CD8+ T-LGLL clonality difference may reflect limited sample size. Main leukemic clonotypes were patient-specific, but roughly 26% appeared at low frequency elsewhere.

Trimming stripped 0 bases from V and 0 bases from J, with 16 bases between. This CDR3 is 19 amino acids long. Germline values: CDR1 SGHRS, CDR2 YFSETQ. This clonotype was obtained from a human donor in good health. The genes are TRBV5-1 and TRBJ2-6; D is uncertain. Sequencing used CD4+ T cells from blood buffy coats. CDR3 amino acids: CASSLAEDRASSGANVLTF. DNA for the CDR3: TGCGCCAGCAGCTTGGCCGAGGACCGAGCTAGCTCTGGGGCCAACGTCCTGACTTTC.